The clone carrying this T cell receptor beta chain was detected only a few times. The entry originates in a study of glioma-infiltrating T cells. Germline values: CDR1 DFQATT, CDR2 SNEGSKA (reference sequence). V lost 0 bases and J lost 6, with 10 bases in between. This CDR3 spans 13 amino acids. The iRepertoire nested amplicon-rescue multiplex PCR amplified TCR alpha and beta CDR3s from RNA. One entry per CDR3 protein results from TCRdb running MiXCR on the multiplex PCR reads. This repertoire shows a few hundred thousand distinct CDR3 sequences, approximately 42% found once; its top ten account for about 12%.

The clonotype originates from a human donor with low-grade glioma or glioblastoma, undergoing nonglioma brain surgery, or in good health (not recorded which). What was sequenced was glioma tissue, nonneoplastic brain tissue, or PBMCs (not recorded which). The V call is TRBV20-1, the J call TRBJ2-3; D is undetermined. The CDR3, as DNA: TGCAGTGCTAGAGATCTCCTCCGGGATACGCAGTATTTT. This sequence encodes CSARDLLRDTQYF.